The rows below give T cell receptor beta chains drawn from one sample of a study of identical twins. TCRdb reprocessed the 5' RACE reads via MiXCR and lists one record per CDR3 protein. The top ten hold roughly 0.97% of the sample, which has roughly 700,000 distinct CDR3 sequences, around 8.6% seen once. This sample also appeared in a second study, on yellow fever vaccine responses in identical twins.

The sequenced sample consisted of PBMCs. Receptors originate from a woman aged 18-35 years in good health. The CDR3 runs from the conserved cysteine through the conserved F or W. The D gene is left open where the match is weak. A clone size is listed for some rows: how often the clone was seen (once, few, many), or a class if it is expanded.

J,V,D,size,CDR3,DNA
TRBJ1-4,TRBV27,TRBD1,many,CASSLTGRKTNEKLFF,TGTGCCAGCAGTTTGACAGGGCGGAAGACTAATGAAAAACTGTTTTTT
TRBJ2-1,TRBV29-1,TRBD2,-,CSVEGIAGQDNEQFF,TGCAGCGTTGAAGGTATAGCGGGCCAAGACAATGAGCAGTTCTTC
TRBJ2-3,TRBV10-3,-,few,CATREGGSDTQYF,TGTGCCACCAGGGAGGGGGGATCAGATACGCAGTATTTT
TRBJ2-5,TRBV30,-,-,CAWSLLETQYF,TGTGCCTGGAGTCTTTTGGAGACCCAGTACTTC
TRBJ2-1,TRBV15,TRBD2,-,CATLAGGHNEQFF,TGTGCCACCCTAGCGGGGGGTCACAATGAGCAGTTCTTC
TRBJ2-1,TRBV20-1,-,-,CSARGDGARNEQFF,TGCAGTGCTAGAGGGGATGGAGCGCGCAATGAGCAGTTCTTC
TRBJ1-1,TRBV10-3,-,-,CAISESRQGRNTEAFF,TGTGCCATCAGTGAGTCCCGCCAGGGGAGGAACACTGAAGCTTTCTTT
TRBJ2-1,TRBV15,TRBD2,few,CATRAGGSYNEQFF,TGTGCCACCAGAGCGGGGGGCTCCTACAATGAGCAGTTCTTC
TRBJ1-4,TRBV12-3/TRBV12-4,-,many,CASSSTEKLFF,TGTGCCAGCAGCTCGACCGAGAAACTGTTTTTT
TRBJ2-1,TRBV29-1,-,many,CSVDRGSEQFF,TGCAGCGTTGATCGGGGGTCTGAGCAGTTCTTC
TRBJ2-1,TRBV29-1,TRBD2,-,CSGGLAGGPTYNEQFF,TGCAGCGGTGGACTAGCGGGAGGGCCTACTTACAATGAGCAGTTCTTC
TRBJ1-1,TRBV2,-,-,CASSRVAEAFF,TGTGCCAGCAGTCGGGTCGCTGAAGCTTTCTTT
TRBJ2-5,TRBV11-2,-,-,CASSSAGRTKETQYF,TGTGCCAGCAGCTCAGCCGGCCGGACGAAAGAGACCCAGTACTTC
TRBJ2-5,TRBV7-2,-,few,CASSLILGETQYF,TGTGCCAGCAGCTTAATTCTGGGGGAGACCCAGTACTTC
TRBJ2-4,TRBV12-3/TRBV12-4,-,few,CASSLGQIQYF,TGTGCCAGCAGTTTAGGGCAGATTCAGTACTTC
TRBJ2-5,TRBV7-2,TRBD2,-,CASSSNRGTTVQETQYF,TGTGCCAGCAGCTCGAACCGCGGGACTACCGTTCAAGAGACCCAGTACTTC
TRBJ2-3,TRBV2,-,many,CASSGEGASTDTQYF,TGTGCCAGCAGTGGGGAGGGGGCGAGCACAGATACGCAGTATTTT
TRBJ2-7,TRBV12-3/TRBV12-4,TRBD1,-,CASSTDRRPYEQYF,TGTGCCAGCAGTACGGACAGGCGGCCCTACGAGCAGTACTTC
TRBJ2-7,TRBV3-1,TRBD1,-,CASSPIGGTGKQYF,TGTGCCAGCAGCCCCATCGGCGGGACAGGAAAGCAGTACTTC
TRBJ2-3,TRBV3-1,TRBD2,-,CASSHHSGISTDTQYF,TGTGCCAGCAGCCATCATAGCGGGATAAGCACAGATACGCAGTATTTT
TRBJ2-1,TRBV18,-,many,CASSATGEAYNEQFF,TGTGCCAGCTCAGCAACAGGGGAGGCTTACAATGAGCAGTTCTTC
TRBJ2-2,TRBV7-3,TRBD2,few,CASSLVSGGVGTGELFF,TGTGCCAGCAGCTTGGTTAGCGGGGGCGTAGGCACCGGGGAGCTGTTTTTT
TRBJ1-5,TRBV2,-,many,CASSEMGRGQPQHF,TGTGCCAGCAGTGAAATGGGGAGGGGTCAGCCCCAGCATTTT
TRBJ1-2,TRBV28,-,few,CASTTINSGYGYTF,TGTGCCAGCACTACCATTAACTCTGGCTATGGCTACACCTTC
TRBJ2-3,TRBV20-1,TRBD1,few,CSARDPRTGEGTDTQYF,TGCAGTGCTAGAGATCCGCGGACAGGGGAGGGCACAGATACGCAGTATTTT
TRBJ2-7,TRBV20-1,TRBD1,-,CSAFGQGTYEQYF,TGCAGTGCTTTTGGACAGGGAACCTACGAGCAGTACTTC
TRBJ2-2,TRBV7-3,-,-,CASQTNRNTGELFF,TGTGCCAGTCAAACAAACAGAAACACCGGGGAGCTGTTTTTT
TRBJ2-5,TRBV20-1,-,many,CSARVGTEGETQYF,TGCAGTGCTAGAGTTGGGACCGAGGGGGAGACCCAGTACTTC
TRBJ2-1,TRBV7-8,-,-,CASSFFGEQFF,TGTGCCAGCAGCTTTTTCGGGGAGCAGTTCTTC